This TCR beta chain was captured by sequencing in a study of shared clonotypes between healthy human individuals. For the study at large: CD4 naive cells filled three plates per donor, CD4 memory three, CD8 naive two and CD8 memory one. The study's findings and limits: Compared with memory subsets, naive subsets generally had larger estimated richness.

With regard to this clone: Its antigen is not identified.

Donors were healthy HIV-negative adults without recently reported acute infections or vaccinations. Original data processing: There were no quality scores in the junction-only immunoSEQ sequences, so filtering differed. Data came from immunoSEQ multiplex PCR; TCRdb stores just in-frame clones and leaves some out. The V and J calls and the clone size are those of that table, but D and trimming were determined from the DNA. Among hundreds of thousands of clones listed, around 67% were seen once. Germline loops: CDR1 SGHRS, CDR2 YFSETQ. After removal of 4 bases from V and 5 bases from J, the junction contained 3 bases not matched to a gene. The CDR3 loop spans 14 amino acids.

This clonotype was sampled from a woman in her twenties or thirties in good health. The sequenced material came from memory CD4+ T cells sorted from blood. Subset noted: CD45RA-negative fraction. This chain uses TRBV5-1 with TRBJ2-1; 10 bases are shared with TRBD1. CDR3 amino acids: CASSEGTGDNEQFF. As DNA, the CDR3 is TGCGCCAGCAGCGAAGGGACAGGGGACAATGAGCAGTTCTTC.